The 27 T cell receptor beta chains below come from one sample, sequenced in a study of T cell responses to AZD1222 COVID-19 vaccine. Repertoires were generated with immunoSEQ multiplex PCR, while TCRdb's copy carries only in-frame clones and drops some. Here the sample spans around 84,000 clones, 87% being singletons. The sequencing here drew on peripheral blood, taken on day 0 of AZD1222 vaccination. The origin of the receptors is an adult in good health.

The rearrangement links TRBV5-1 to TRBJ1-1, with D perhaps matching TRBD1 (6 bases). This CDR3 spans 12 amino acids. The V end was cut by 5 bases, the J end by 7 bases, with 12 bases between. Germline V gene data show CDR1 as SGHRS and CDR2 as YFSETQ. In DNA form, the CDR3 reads TGCGCCAGCAGGGAACAGGGAGGTGAAGCTTTCTTT. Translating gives CASREQGGEAFF.

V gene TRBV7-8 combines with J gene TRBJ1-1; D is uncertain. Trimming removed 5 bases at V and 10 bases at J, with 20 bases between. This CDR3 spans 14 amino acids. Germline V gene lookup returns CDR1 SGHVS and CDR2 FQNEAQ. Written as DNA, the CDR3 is TGTGCCAGCAGCCTACACAGCAGCACCAAAGGAGCTTTCTTT. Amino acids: CASSLHSSTKGAFF.

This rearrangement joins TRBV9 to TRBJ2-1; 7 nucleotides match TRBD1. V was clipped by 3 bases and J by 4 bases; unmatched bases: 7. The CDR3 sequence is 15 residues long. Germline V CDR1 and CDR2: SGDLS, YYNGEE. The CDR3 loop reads CASSEGANRYNEQFF. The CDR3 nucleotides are TGTGCCAGCAGCGAGGGGGCTAACCGTTACAATGAGCAGTTCTTC.

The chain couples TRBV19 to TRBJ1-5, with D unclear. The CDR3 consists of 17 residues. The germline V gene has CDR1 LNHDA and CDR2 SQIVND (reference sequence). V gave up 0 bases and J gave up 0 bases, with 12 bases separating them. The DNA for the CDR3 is TGTGCCAGTAGTATAGATCCGGCGGCAGCTAGCAATCAGCCCCAGCATTTT. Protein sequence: CASSIDPAAASNQPQHF.

CDR3 sequence reads: CASSLTGVRQHF. The DNA for the CDR3 is TGTGCCAGCAGTCTAACAGGGGTGCGCCAGCATTTT. The J gene is TRBJ1-5, the V gene TRBV12-3 or TRBV12-4; 7 bases agree with TRBD1. This CDR3 is 12 amino acids long. V shed 5 bases and J 12 bases; nucleotides not matched to a gene: 7.

The DNA for the CDR3 is TGTGCCTGGGGAGTCCAGGGCGACCAGCCCCAGCATTTT. It is translated as CAWGVQGDQPQHF. V usage is TRBV30 and J usage is TRBJ1-5, with a tentative D call TRBD1 (5 bases). Germline V lookup: CDR1 GTSNPN, CDR2 SVGIG (reference sequence). The CDR3 is 13 amino acids. Trimming pared 5 bases from V and 7 bases from J, leaving 15 bases between.

CDR3: CASSPNRGQGKSGELFF. CDR3 DNA: TGTGCCAGCAGCCCCAACAGGGGACAGGGGAAGTCCGGGGAGCTGTTTTTT. The chain joins TRBV3-1 (or the pseudogene TRBV3-2) to TRBJ2-2; 10 bases match TRBD1. CDR1 is LGHDT, CDR2 YNNKEL, per germline (reference sequence). V gave up 4 bases and J gave up 6 bases; unmatched junction bases: 11. The CDR3 extends over 17 amino acids.

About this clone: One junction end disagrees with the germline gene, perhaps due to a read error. The CDR3 loop reads CASSPGTSGSNEQFF. For the CDR3, the DNA is TGTGCTAGCAGCCCAGGGACTAGCGGGAGCAATGAGCAGTTCTTC. The gene calls are TRBV7-7 and TRBJ2-1; 14 bases map to TRBD2. The V gene's germline CDR1 is SSHAT and CDR2 FNYEAQ (reference sequence). CDR3 size: 15 residues. Drawing the rest from reference TRBV7-7 and TRBJ2-1, the complete variable domain is GAGVSQSPRYKVTKRGQDVTLRCDPISSHATLYWYQQALGQGPEFLTYFNYEAQPDKSGLPSDRFSAERPEGSISTLTIQRTEQRDSAMYRCASSPGTSGSNEQFFGPGTRLTVL.

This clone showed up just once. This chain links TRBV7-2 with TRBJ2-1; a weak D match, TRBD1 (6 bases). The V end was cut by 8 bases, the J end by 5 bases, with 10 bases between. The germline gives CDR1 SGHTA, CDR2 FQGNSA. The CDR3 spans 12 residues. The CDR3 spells CASSGQNNEQFF. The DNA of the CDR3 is TGTGCCAGCTCCGGACAGAACAATGAGCAGTTCTTC.

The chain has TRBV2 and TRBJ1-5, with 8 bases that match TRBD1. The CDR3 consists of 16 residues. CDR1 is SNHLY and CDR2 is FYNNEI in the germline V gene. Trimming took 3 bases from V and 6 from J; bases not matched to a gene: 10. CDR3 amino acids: CASSDETGVGGQPQHF. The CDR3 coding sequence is TGTGCCAGCAGTGACGAGACAGGGGTGGGCGGTCAGCCCCAGCATTTT.

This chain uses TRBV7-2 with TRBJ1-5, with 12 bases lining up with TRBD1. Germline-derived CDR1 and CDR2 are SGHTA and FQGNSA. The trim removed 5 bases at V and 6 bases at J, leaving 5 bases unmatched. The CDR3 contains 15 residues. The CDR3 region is CASSKGQGAGQPQHF. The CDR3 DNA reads TGTGCCAGCAGCAAGGGACAGGGGGCAGGTCAGCCCCAGCATTTT.

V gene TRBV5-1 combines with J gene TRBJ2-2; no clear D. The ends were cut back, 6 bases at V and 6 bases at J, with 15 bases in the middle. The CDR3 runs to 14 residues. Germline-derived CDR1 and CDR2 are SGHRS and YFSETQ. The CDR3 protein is CASMGGDLAGELFF. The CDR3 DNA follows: TGCGCCAGCATGGGTGGAGACCTAGCCGGGGAGCTGTTTTTT.

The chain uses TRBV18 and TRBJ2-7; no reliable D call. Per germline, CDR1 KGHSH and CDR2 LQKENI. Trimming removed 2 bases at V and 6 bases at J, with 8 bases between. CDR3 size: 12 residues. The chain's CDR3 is CASSPRQSEQYF. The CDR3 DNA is TGTGCCAGCTCACCAAGGCAATCCGAGCAGTACTTC.

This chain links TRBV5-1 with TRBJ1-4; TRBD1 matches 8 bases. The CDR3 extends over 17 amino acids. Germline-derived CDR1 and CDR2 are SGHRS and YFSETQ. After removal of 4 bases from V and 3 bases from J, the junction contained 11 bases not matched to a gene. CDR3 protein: CASSRSTGDLPNEKLFF. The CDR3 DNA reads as TGCGCCAGCAGCAGGTCGACAGGGGACCTTCCTAATGAAAAACTGTTTTTT.

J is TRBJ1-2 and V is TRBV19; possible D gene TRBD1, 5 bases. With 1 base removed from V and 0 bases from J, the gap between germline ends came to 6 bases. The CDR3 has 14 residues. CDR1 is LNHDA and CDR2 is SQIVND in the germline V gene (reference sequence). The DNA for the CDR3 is TGTGCCAGTAGTATAGGGGGGGCTAACTATGGCTACACCTTC. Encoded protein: CASSIGGANYGYTF.

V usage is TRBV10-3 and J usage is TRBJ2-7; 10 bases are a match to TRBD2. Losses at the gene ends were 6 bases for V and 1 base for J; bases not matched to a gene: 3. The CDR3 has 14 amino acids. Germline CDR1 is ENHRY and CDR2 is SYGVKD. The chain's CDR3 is CAISLAGGSYEQYF. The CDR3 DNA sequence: TGTGCCATCAGCTTAGCGGGAGGATCCTACGAGCAGTACTTC.

CDR3 nucleotide sequence: TGTGCCAGCTCACCGGGCGGGAACACTGAAGCTTTCTTT. Translated, it gives CASSPGGNTEAFF. V usage is TRBV18 and J usage is TRBJ1-1, with D unclear. Germline-derived CDR1 and CDR2 are KGHSH and LQKENI. The V end lost 3 bases, the J end lost 1 base, and 6 bases lay between the germline ends. The CDR3 is made up of 13 amino acids.

CDR3 sequence: CAISESTGRNEQFF. The DNA of the CDR3 is TGTGCCATCAGTGAGTCCACAGGGAGGAATGAGCAGTTCTTC. The chain carries TRBV10-3 and TRBJ2-1, with D perhaps assigned TRBD1 or TRBD2 (6 bases each). V was trimmed by 0 bases and J by 7 bases, leaving 10 bases between them. The CDR3 extends over 14 amino acids. Germline V gene data show CDR1 as ENHRY and CDR2 as SYGVKD.

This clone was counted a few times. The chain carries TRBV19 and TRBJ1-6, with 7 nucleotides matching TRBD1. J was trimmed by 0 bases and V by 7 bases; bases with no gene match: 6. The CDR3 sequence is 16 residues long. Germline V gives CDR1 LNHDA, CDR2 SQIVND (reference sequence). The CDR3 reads CASMGTESSYNSPLHF. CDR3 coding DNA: TGTGCCAGTATGGGGACAGAAAGCTCCTATAATTCACCCCTCCACTTT.

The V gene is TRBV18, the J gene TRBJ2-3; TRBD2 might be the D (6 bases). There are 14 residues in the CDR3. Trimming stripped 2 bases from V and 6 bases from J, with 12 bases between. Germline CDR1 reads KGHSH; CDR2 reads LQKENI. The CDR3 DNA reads TGTGCCAGCTCACCAGGAGGGAGAGGGGATACGCAGTATTTT. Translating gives CASSPGGRGDTQYF.

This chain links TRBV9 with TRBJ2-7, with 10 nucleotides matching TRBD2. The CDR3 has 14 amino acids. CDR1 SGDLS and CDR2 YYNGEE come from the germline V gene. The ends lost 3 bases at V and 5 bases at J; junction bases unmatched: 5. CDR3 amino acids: CASSASGTSDEQYF. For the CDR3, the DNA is TGTGCCAGCAGCGCCTCCGGGACTAGCGACGAGCAGTACTTC.

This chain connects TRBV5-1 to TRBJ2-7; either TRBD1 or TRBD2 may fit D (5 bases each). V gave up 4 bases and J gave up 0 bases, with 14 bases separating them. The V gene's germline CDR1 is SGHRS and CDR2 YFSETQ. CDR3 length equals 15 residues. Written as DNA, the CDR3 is TGCGCCAGCAGCCCAGGCTGGGGGAGCTCCTACGAGCAGTACTTC. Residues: CASSPGWGSSYEQYF.

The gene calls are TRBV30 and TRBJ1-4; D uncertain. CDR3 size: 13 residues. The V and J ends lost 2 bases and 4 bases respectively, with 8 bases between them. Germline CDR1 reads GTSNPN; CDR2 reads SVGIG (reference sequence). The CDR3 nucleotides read TGTGCCTGGAGTTCACGGCTTAATGAAAAACTGTTTTTT. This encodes CAWSSRLNEKLFF.

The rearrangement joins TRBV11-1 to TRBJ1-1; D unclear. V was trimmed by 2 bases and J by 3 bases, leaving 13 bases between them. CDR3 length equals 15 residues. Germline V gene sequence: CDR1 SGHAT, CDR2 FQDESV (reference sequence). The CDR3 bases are TGTGCCAGCAGCTTATGGCCAGAGCGGTACACTGAAGCTTTCTTT. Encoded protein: CASSLWPERYTEAFF. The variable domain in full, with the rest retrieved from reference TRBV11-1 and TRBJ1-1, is EAEVAQSPRYKITEKSQAVAFWCDPISGHATLYWYRQILGQGPELLVQFQDESVVDDSQLPKDRFSAERLKGVDSTLKIQPAELGDSAMYLCASSLWPERYTEAFFGQGTRLTVV.

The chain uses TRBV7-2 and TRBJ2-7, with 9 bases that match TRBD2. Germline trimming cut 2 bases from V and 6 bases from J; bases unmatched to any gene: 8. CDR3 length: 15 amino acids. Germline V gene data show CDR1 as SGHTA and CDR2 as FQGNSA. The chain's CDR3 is CASSLMGTSFFEQYF. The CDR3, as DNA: TGTGCCAGCAGCTTAATGGGGACTAGCTTCTTCGAGCAGTACTTC.

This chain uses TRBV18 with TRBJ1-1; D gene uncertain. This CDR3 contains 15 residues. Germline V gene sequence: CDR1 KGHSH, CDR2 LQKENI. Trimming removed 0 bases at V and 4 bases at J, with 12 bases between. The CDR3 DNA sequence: TGTGCCAGCTCACCACCGAGCTTTACGGGCACTGAAGCTTTCTTT. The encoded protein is CASSPPSFTGTEAFF.

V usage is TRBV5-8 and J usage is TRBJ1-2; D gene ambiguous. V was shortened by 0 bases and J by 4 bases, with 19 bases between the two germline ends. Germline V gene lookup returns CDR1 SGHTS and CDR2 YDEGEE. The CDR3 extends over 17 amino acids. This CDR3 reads CASSLVREPSPSYGYTF. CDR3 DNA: TGTGCCAGCAGCTTGGTTCGAGAACCAAGTCCGTCCTATGGCTACACCTTC.